Described below is a single T cell receptor beta chain sequence and its context. Its antigen remains unknown. Trimming took 3 bases from V and 6 from J; bases not matched to a gene: 4. From germline, CDR1 is SEHNR and CDR2 FQNEAQ (reference sequence). The CDR3 has 13 amino acids. This specimen belongs to a study of T cell responses to AZD1222 COVID-19 vaccine. Study-level findings and limits: The span of vaccine-associated CD4 TCRs extended across spike, with dominance at 160-218 and 743-854. White British people made up most donors, females outnumbered males, and clonal diversity was possibly underestimated. The breadth and depth of Spike-specific TCRs increased once two AZD1222 doses had been given.

Sequenced by immunoSEQ multiplex PCR; TCRdb stores in-frame clones only, minus some. The sample has some 92,000 clones, about 90% seen once. The chain couples TRBV7-9 to TRBJ1-2, with 7 nucleotides matching TRBD1. Specimen: peripheral blood, collected on day 0 of MenACWY control vaccination. The TCR originated in an adult in good health. CDR3 coding DNA: TGTGCCAGCAGCTTCACAGGGGATAATGGCTACACCTTC. As protein: CASSFTGDNGYTF.